One sample yielded the 6 T cell receptor beta chains listed below, sequenced in a study of monozygotic twins with inflammatory bowel disease. After re-calling the 5' RACE reads, TCRdb lists one entry per CDR3 protein, DNA absent. The sample holds 350,000 to 400,000 distinct CDR3 sequences. Material for sequencing was blood. Receptor source: a human donor with ulcerative colitis or Crohn's disease, or a healthy co-twin of an affected twin (not recorded which).

J is TRBJ2-7 and V is TRBV6-6. The CDR3 length is 14 residues. In germline, CDR1 is MNHNY, CDR2 SVGAGI (reference sequence). CDR3 sequence reads: CASSQPWQTYEQYF.

The chain employs TRBV11-1 and TRBJ2-2; TCRdb's D call, TRBD1, is unchecked because there is no DNA. Germline CDR1 reads SGHAT; CDR2 reads FQDESV (reference sequence). This CDR3 is 14 amino acids long. CDR3 residues: CASSLGTGGRRLFF.

The chain carries TRBV11-2 and TRBJ2-3; TCRdb proposes TRBD1, but this gene call is untestable without DNA. In germline, CDR1 is SGHAT, CDR2 FQNNGV. There are 19 residues in the CDR3. The CDR3 region is CASSLDRTGGRSGPDTQYF.

This chain links TRBV4-3 with TRBJ1-2; lacking DNA, the TRBD1 call made by TCRdb goes unchecked. There are 15 residues in the CDR3. The V gene's germline CDR1 is LGHNA and CDR2 YSLEER. CDR3 protein: CASSQDRGPSYGYTF.

The chain couples TRBV4-1 to TRBJ2-7; the TRBD1 assignment by TCRdb is unverifiable without DNA. The length of the CDR3 is 15 residues. Per the germline V gene, CDR1 is MGHRA and CDR2 is YSYEKL. The CDR3 protein is CASSRQRGDSYEQYF.

The chain couples TRBV5-1 to TRBJ2-3; checking the TCRdb D call of TRBD1 is not possible without DNA. CDR1 and CDR2 (germline): SGHRS, YFSETQ. This CDR3 comprises 15 residues. This chain's CDR3 is CATTDSQVSTDTQYF.